This T cell receptor beta chain was recovered during a study of patients and donors after allogeneic stem cell transplantation. CDR3 length: 17 amino acids. V dropped 5 bases and J dropped 5; count of bases not matched to a gene: 12. TCRdb re-analysed the RT-PCR reads in MiXCR, keeping a single row per CDR3 protein. The sample records about 410,000 distinct CDR3 sequences, 16% being singletons. This clonotype has ten or more counts. The sequenced sample consisted of blood, either unsorted or a sorted T cell fraction (not recorded which). The J gene is TRBJ2-5, the V gene TRBV12-3 or TRBV12-4; 12 bases are a match to TRBD2. This receptor was taken from a human donor who was either an allogeneic HSCT recipient or a stem cell or donor lymphocyte infusion donor (not recorded which). It is not recorded whose cells these are; they may come from a transplant donor. The CDR3 coding sequence is TGTGCCAGCAGTGTCGGACTAGCGGGATCGCGATTTGAGACCCAGTACTTC. Residues: CASSVGLAGSRFETQYF.